This TCR beta chain was sequenced in a study of shared clonotypes between healthy human individuals. Naive-designated CD8 cells lacked CD45RO, were positively enriched for CCR7, and omitted terminally differentiated effector memory CD45RA+ cells. Replicate PCRs for sorted subsets used around 190 ng DNA; this equaled 25,000 to 35,000 T cell genomes. Clones were sequenced by immunoSEQ multiplex PCR, and TCRdb holds only the in-frame ones, with some missing. The repertoire consists of 750,000 to 1,000,000 clones, with about 91% occurring once and the leading ten covering 24%. Trimming pared 3 bases from V and 7 bases from J, leaving 21 bases between. This CDR3 has 16 amino acids. Germline CDR1 and CDR2: MDHEN and SYDVKM. A word on this clone: Antigen: not known.

Whole-study findings and limits: In several donors, about 5% of naive CD4 clonotypes appeared in common.

The chain uses TRBV28 and TRBJ1-1; weak D call: TRBD1 (5 bases). The specimen was naive CD8+ T cells sorted from blood. This TCR was recovered from a man under 40 in good health. The CDR3 spells CASSFRGVEVHNEAFF. CDR3 nucleotides: TGTGCCAGCAGTTTTCGGGGGGTCGAGGTTCATAATGAAGCTTTCTTT. Full variable domain (rest looked up from reference TRBV28 and TRBJ1-1): DVKVTQSSRYLVKRTGEKVFLECVQDMDHENMFWYRQDPGLGLRLIYFSYDVKMKEKGDIPEGYSVSREKKERFSLILESASTNQTSMYLCASSFRGVEVHNEAFFGQGTRLTVV.